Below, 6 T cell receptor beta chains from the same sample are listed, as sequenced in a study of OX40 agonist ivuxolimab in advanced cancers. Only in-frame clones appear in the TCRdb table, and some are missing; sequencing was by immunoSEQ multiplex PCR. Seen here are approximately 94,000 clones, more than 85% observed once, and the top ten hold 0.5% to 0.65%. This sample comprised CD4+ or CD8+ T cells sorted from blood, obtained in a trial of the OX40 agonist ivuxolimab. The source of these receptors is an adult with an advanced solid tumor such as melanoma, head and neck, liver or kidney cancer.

The CDR3 DNA sequence: TGTGCCAGCAGCCCGGACAGGGGGTCAACTAATGAAAAACTGTTTTTT. Translated: CASSPDRGSTNEKLFF. This chain uses TRBV5-6 with TRBJ1-4; 10 nucleotides match TRBD1. From germline, CDR1 is SGHDT and CDR2 YYEEEE. J was trimmed by 0 bases and V by 4 bases; bases with no gene match: 3. This CDR3 contains 16 residues.

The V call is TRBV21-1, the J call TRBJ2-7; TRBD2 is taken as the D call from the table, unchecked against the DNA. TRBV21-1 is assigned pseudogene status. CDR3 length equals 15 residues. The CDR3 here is CASSKGPGAAYEQYF. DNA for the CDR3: TGTGCCAGCAGCAAAGGTCCGGGAGCTGCCTACGAGCAGTACTTC.

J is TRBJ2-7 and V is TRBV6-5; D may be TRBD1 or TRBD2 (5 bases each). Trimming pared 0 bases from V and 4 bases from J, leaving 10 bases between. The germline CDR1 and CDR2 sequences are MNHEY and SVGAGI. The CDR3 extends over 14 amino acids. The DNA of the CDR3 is TGTGCCAGCAGTTACTCCACCAGGGAGTACGAGCAGTACTTC. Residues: CASSYSTREYEQYF.

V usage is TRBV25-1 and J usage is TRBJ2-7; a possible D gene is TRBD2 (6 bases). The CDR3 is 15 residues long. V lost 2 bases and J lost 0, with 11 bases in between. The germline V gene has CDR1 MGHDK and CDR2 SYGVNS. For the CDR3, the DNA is TGTGCCAGCAGTGAAGCGGGGCCCAGCTCCTACGAGCAGTACTTC. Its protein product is CASSEAGPSSYEQYF.

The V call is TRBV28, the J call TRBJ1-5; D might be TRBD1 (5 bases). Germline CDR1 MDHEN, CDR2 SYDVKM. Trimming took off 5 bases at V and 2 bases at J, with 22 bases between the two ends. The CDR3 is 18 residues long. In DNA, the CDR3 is TGTGCCAGCAGTGCCGACCGGGACGCCGGTATCGGCAATCAGCCCCAGCATTTT. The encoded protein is CASSADRDAGIGNQPQHF.

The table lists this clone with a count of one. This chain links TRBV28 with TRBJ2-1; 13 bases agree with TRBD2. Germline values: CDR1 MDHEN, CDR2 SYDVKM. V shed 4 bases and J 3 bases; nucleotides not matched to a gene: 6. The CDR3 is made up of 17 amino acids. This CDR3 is CASSSGTSGEFYNEQFF. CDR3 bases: TGTGCCAGCAGTTCCGGGACTAGCGGGGAATTCTACAATGAGCAGTTCTTC.